The present T cell receptor beta chain was sequenced within a study of T cell responses to AZD1222 COVID-19 vaccine. The table came from immunoSEQ multiplex PCR; TCRdb's copy has only in-frame clones and leaves some out. Altogether about 130,000 clones are present, 93% being singletons, with the ten largest covering about 5%. Study conclusions and caveats: Baseline serology detected seropositivity in only six or seven AZD1222 recipients. Among the donors, most were white British and more were female, and clonal diversity was possibly underestimated. Regions left unmutated in variants are reportedly the target of nearly half of spike-specific TCRs. With two AZD1222 doses given, Spike-specific TCR breadth and depth both rose.

V was pared by 6 bases and J by 4 bases, with 0 bases of the junction left unmatched. Germline CDR1 LNHDA, CDR2 SQIVND (reference sequence). The CDR3 spans 11 residues. Worth noting for this clone: Its antigen is currently unknown.

This sequence joins TRBV19 and TRBJ2-7, with 7 bases fitting TRBD1. The TCR sequence derives from an adult in good health. The material was peripheral blood, obtained on day 0 of AZD1222 vaccination. Here the CDR3 DNA reads TGTGCCAGTAGACAGGGGTACGAGCAGTACTTC. Translating gives CASRQGYEQYF.